This record covers a single T cell receptor beta chain. The sample is drawn from a study of human T cells and chemical hapten exposure. MiXCR, applied by TCRdb to the RACE reads, yields one record per CDR3 protein. The table has some 82,000 distinct CDR3 sequences, approximately 6.6% seen once. CDR1 and CDR2 from the germline V gene are DFQATT and SNEGSKA (reference sequence). This CDR3 spans 13 amino acids. The V gene lost 4 bases and the J gene lost 2 bases, with 11 bases spanning the gap. The time point is: patch test 2, 6 weeks after DPC sensitization. Treatment defined: therapeutic diphenylcyclopropenone sensitization with weekly scalp DPC. Patients had alopecia, were aged 18 to 70, and were not pregnant.

The origin of this receptor is a woman between 25 and 40 years old with alopecia areata. Some clones in this sample may be carry-over from other donors' samples. Sequencing was performed on whole blood, taken in connection with sensitization to the hapten diphenylcyclopropenone (DPC). J is TRBJ2-5 and V is TRBV20-1, with D perhaps TRBD1 (6 bases). The chain's CDR3 is CSAIRTDQETQYF. The CDR3, as DNA: TGCAGTGCTATTAGGACAGATCAAGAGACCCAGTACTTC.